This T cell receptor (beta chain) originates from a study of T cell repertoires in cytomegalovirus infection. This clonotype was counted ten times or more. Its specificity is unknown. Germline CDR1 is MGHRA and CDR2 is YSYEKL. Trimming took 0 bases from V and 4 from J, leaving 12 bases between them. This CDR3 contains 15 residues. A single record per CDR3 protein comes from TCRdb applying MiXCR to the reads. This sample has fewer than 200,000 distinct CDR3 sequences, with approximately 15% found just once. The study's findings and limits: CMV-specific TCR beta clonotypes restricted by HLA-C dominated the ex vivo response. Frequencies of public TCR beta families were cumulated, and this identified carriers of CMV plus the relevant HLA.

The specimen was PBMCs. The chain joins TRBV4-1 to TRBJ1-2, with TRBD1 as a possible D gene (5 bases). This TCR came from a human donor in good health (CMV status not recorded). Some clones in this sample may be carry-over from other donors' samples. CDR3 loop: CASSQDRRDFYGYTF. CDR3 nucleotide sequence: TGCGCCAGCAGCCAAGATAGACGGGACTTCTATGGCTACACCTTC.